A selection of T cell receptor beta chains follows, all from one sample in a study of CD8 T cells in Susac syndrome. Using its own MiXCR run on the immunoSEQ multiplex PCR reads, TCRdb lists one record per CDR3 protein. The table shows about 150,000 distinct CDR3 sequences, with 93% occurring only once. Sequencing was carried out using CD4+ T cells from PBMCs. Every receptor here comes from a human donor with multiple sclerosis. CDR3s include the opening cysteine and the closing phenylalanine or tryptophan. A D gene is named only where the DNA matches it firmly. Not every row has a clone size; where given, it reads once, few, many or a size class.

>16|TRBD2|TRBV4-1|-|TRBJ2-1
CASSPLGREGNNEQFF
TGCGCCAGCAGCCCCCTAGGGAGGGAGGGCAACAATGAGCAGTTCTTC
>14|-|TRBV28|-|TRBJ2-2
CASSLGLNTGELFF
TGTGCCAGCAGCCTGGGACTTAACACCGGGGAGCTGTTTTTT
>15|-|TRBV27|-|TRBJ1-2
CASRLSGRIGYGYTF
TGTGCCAGCAGACTTAGTGGCCGGATAGGGTATGGCTACACCTTC
>16|TRBD2|TRBV7-2|-|TRBJ2-1
CASSLAGLAGRSGQFF
TGTGCCAGCAGCTTAGCGGGCCTAGCGGGAAGATCGGGGCAGTTCTTC
>15|TRBD2|TRBV6-2/TRBV6-3|-|TRBJ2-7
CASSPGLAVSYEQYF
TGTGCCAGCAGTCCCGGACTAGCGGTGTCCTACGAGCAGTACTTC
>14|-|TRBV3-1|-|TRBJ1-2
CASSPLLRADGYTF
TGTGCCAGCAGCCCCCTATTGAGAGCGGATGGCTACACCTTC
>13|-|TRBV7-9|-|TRBJ2-1
CASSPPGGRDRFF
TGTGCCAGCAGCCCCCCTGGAGGGCGGGATAGGTTCTTC
>14|-|TRBV19|-|TRBJ1-5
CASSIPQGGQPQHF
TGTGCCAGTAGTATACCACAAGGGGGTCAGCCCCAGCATTTT
>14|-|TRBV12-3/TRBV12-4|-|TRBJ2-7
CASSFQSSSYEQYF
TGTGCCAGCAGTTTTCAGTCGAGCTCCTACGAGCAGTACTTC
>11|-|TRBV12-3/TRBV12-4|few|TRBJ2-3
CASSPRDTQYF
TGTGCCAGCAGTCCCCGGGATACGCAGTATTTT
>15|-|TRBV30|-|TRBJ1-1
CAWKNLGEVNTEAFF
TGTGCCTGGAAGAACCTAGGAGAGGTGAACACTGAAGCTTTCTTT
>12|TRBD2|TRBV30|once|TRBJ2-1
CAWGTSGRKQFF
TGTGCCTGGGGTACTAGCGGAAGAAAGCAGTTCTTC
>14|TRBD2|TRBV10-3|-|TRBJ2-1
CAISESIAGDEQFF
TGTGCCATCAGTGAGTCGATAGCGGGAGATGAGCAGTTCTTC
>14|-|TRBV20-1|-|TRBJ2-2
CSATGTVNTGELFF
TGCAGTGCTACCGGGACGGTGAACACCGGGGAGCTGTTTTTT
>15|-|TRBV12-3/TRBV12-4|-|TRBJ2-7
CASSFFGGGTYEQYF
TGTGCCAGCAGTTTCTTCGGAGGGGGGACCTACGAGCAGTACTTC
>16|-|TRBV28|-|TRBJ1-5
CASSSPSTGANQPQHF
TGTGCCAGCAGTTCCCCCTCGACAGGAGCCAATCAGCCCCAGCATTTT
>13|-|TRBV19|-|TRBJ2-2
CASSTRGLRELFF
TGTGCCAGTAGTACGCGGGGGCTCCGGGAGCTGTTTTTT
>14|-|TRBV7-6|-|TRBJ1-5
CASSFTGGSQPQHF
TGTGCCAGCAGCTTTACGGGGGGAAGTCAGCCCCAGCATTTT
>14|TRBD2|TRBV28|once|TRBJ2-7
CASLPGGGRVEQYF
TGTGCCAGCCTACCCGGCGGGGGGCGAGTAGAGCAGTACTTC
>17|TRBD2|TRBV10-2|once|TRBJ2-3
CASSKLSSGSSWVTQYF
TGCGCCAGCAGTAAGCTTTCTAGCGGGAGTTCGTGGGTTACGCAGTATTTT
>12|-|TRBV12-3/TRBV12-4|-|TRBJ1-6
CASRQHNSPLHF
TGTGCCAGCAGGCAGCATAATTCACCCCTCCACTTT
>16|-|TRBV28|-|TRBJ2-5
CASSLWTIGSLETQYF
TGTGCCAGCAGTTTATGGACCATAGGGTCGTTGGAGACCCAGTACTTC
>12|-|TRBV2|-|TRBJ2-7
CASSERGYEQYF
TGTGCCAGCAGTGAAAGAGGCTACGAGCAGTACTTC
>13|-|TRBV2|-|TRBJ1-5
CASSDQGNQPQHF
TGTGCCAGCAGTGATCAGGGCAATCAGCCCCAGCATTTT
>14|TRBD1|TRBV20-1|-|TRBJ1-2
CSANPDRRNYGYTF
TGCAGTGCGAACCCGGACAGGAGAAATTATGGCTACACCTTC
>14|-|TRBV3-1|-|TRBJ1-2
CASSHEGANYGYTF
TGTGCCAGCAGCCACGAGGGAGCTAACTATGGCTACACCTTC
>17|TRBD1|TRBV5-1|few|TRBJ1-1
CASRAGTGAVMNTEAFF
TGCGCCAGCAGGGCCGGGACAGGTGCCGTTATGAACACTGAAGCTTTCTTT
>12|-|TRBV9|-|TRBJ1-5
CASSVGDEPQHF
TGTGCCAGCAGCGTAGGGGATGAGCCCCAGCATTTT
>13|-|TRBV27|few|TRBJ1-2
CASSSGTDYGYTF
TGTGCCAGCAGTTCCGGGACGGATTATGGCTACACCTTC
>13|-|TRBV3-1|-|TRBJ1-1
CASSQDWSSEAFF
TGTGCCAGCAGCCAAGATTGGTCCTCTGAAGCTTTCTTT
>16|-|TRBV15|-|TRBJ2-6
CATSRTRGSGANVLTF
TGTGCCACCAGCAGGACCCGGGGCTCTGGGGCCAACGTCCTGACTTTC
>16|TRBD1|TRBV5-1|-|TRBJ2-5
CASSVWYAGTGETQYF
TGCGCCAGCAGCGTATGGTACGCCGGGACAGGAGAGACCCAGTACTTC
>11|-|TRBV5-4|many|TRBJ2-5
CASSSQETQYF
TGTGCCAGCAGCTCCCAAGAGACCCAGTACTTC
>14|TRBD2|TRBV18|-|TRBJ2-5
CASSQAGGTETQYF
TGTGCCAGCTCCCAGGCGGGGGGTACGGAGACCCAGTACTTC
>14|TRBD1|TRBV5-1|-|TRBJ2-3
CASSSGTATDTQYF
TGCGCCAGCAGCTCCGGGACAGCGACAGATACGCAGTATTTT
>16|-|TRBV5-4|-|TRBJ2-7
CASSLEPDSASYEQYF
TGTGCCAGCAGCTTGGAGCCCGACTCCGCCTCCTACGAGCAGTACTTC